The rows below give T cell receptor beta chains drawn from one sample of a study of T cell repertoires in cytomegalovirus infection. TCRdb called the reads again in MiXCR, with one record for every CDR3 protein. Found here are 120,000 to 150,000 distinct CDR3 sequences, about 6% of them singletons; the top ten hold under 20%. Sequencing input: PBMCs. Receptors were obtained from a human donor in good health (CMV status not recorded). Some clones in this sample may be carry-over from other donors' samples. The CDR3 runs from the conserved cysteine through the conserved F or W. A D gene is named only where the DNA matches it firmly. Clone size appears in some rows only: once, few, many, or a class for an expanded clone.

>TRBJ1-6|TRBV29-1|-|many
CSAREGGGNSPLHF
TGCAGCGCTCGAGAAGGGGGGGGAAATTCACCCCTCCACTTT
>TRBJ1-1|TRBV7-6|TRBD1|many
CASSPRTGRNTEAFF
TGTGCCAGCAGCCCGCGGACAGGGAGGAACACTGAAGCTTTCTTT
>TRBJ2-1|TRBV7-3|-|many
CASSSMGLTSRPHNEQFF
TGTGCCAGCTCCTCCATGGGTCTAACTAGCCGTCCCCACAATGAGCAGTTCTTC
>TRBJ1-4|TRBV7-8|-|many
CASSLARTVEKLFF
TGTGCCAGCAGCTTAGCAAGGACAGTAGAAAAACTGTTTTTT
>TRBJ1-6|TRBV11-2|TRBD1|-
CASSSWDRQDASPLHF
TGTGCCAGCAGCTCGTGGGACAGGCAAGATGCATCACCCCTCCACTTT
>TRBJ2-3|TRBV7-3|-|many
CASSLNPGPTQYF
TGTGCCAGCAGCTTAAATCCAGGACCTACGCAGTATTTT
>TRBJ2-3|TRBV7-8|-|few
CASTSDSTDTQYF
TGTGCCAGCACCTCGGACTCCACAGATACGCAGTATTTT
>TRBJ2-3|TRBV4-2|-|many
CASSQSGTGTDTQYF
TGTGCCAGCAGCCAGTCTGGGACTGGCACAGATACGCAGTATTTT
>TRBJ2-5|TRBV5-1|-|few
CASSLARQAQETQYF
TGCGCCAGCAGCTTGGCCCGGCAGGCCCAAGAGACCCAGTACTTC
>TRBJ2-5|TRBV7-8|-|many
CASKKGANEETQYF
TGTGCCAGCAAAAAAGGGGCCAACGAAGAGACCCAGTACTTC
>TRBJ2-1|TRBV6-2/TRBV6-3|TRBD1|-
CASTTIGTGGNEQFF
TGTGCCAGCACCACAATTGGGACAGGGGGCAATGAGCAGTTCTTC
>TRBJ2-7|TRBV2|-|few
CASSEVRLSYEQYF
TGTGCCAGCAGTGAAGTGCGCCTCTCCTACGAGCAGTACTTC
>TRBJ2-3|TRBV12-3/TRBV12-4|-|many
CASSLAPRFGAEGTQYF
TGTGCCAGCAGTTTAGCGCCCCGTTTCGGGGCCGAGGGTACGCAGTATTTT
>TRBJ2-3|TRBV7-2|-|many
CASSLERVGTDTQYF
TGTGCCAGCAGCTTAGAAAGGGTAGGGACAGATACGCAGTATTTT
>TRBJ2-2|TRBV29-1|TRBD1|few
CSVGTGGTGELFF
TGCAGCGTTGGGACAGGGGGGACCGGGGAGCTGTTTTTT
>TRBJ2-3|TRBV2|TRBD2|-
CASSRLAGFTDTQYF
TGTGCCAGCAGCAGACTAGCGGGGTTCACAGATACGCAGTATTTT
>TRBJ2-7|TRBV5-6|-|many
CASSPGPGTVEQYF
TGTGCCAGCAGCCCGGGCCCAGGTACCGTCGAGCAGTACTTC
>TRBJ2-5|TRBV29-1|-|many
CSVESGGETQYF
TGCAGCGTTGAGTCGGGCGGCGAGACCCAGTACTTC
>TRBJ1-1|TRBV14|-|many
CASSQVRGIGTEAFF
TGTGCCAGCAGCCAAGTAAGGGGAATTGGCACTGAAGCTTTCTTT
>TRBJ2-5|TRBV7-2|-|many
CASSLAQWETQYF
TGTGCCAGCAGCTTAGCGCAATGGGAGACCCAGTACTTC
>TRBJ1-2|TRBV6-5|-|few
CASSYKGQYYGYTF
TGTGCCAGCAGTTACAAAGGACAGTACTATGGCTACACCTTC
>TRBJ1-3|TRBV7-9|TRBD1|many
CASSRDGQGARIGNTIYF
TGTGCCAGCAGCCGCGATGGACAGGGGGCGCGTATTGGAAACACCATATATTTT
>TRBJ2-1|TRBV7-6|-|many
CASSLYRDTNEQFF
TGTGCCAGCAGCTTGTACCGGGACACCAATGAGCAGTTCTTC
>TRBJ1-5|TRBV19|-|many
CASKWGASNQPQHF
TGTGCCAGTAAGTGGGGGGCCAGCAATCAGCCCCAGCATTTT
>TRBJ1-5|TRBV15|-|few
CATSGLGRPDQPQHF
TGTGCCACCAGCGGCCTGGGTAGGCCGGATCAGCCCCAGCATTTT
>TRBJ1-5|TRBV12-3/TRBV12-4|-|-
CASSRQGWGNQPQHF
TGTGCCAGCAGTCGCCAGGGATGGGGCAATCAGCCCCAGCATTTT
>TRBJ1-5|TRBV12-3/TRBV12-4|-|many
CASRQNRGNQPQHF
TGTGCCAGCAGGCAAAACAGGGGCAATCAGCCCCAGCATTTT
>TRBJ1-1|TRBV7-6|TRBD1|many
CASRMTGGGYTEAFF
TGTGCCAGCAGAATGACAGGGGGTGGGTACACTGAAGCTTTCTTT
>TRBJ1-1|TRBV11-1|TRBD1|many
CASSLRGRWVQNTEAFF
TGTGCCAGCAGCTTAAGGGGGCGCTGGGTCCAGAACACTGAAGCTTTCTTT
>TRBJ1-5|TRBV28|TRBD1|-
CASRPQGASNQPQHF
TGTGCCAGCAGACCACAGGGGGCCAGCAATCAGCCCCAGCATTTT
>TRBJ2-7|TRBV5-1|-|-
CASSLERDTSREQYF
TGCGCCAGCAGCTTGGAGCGGGACACTTCAAGGGAGCAGTACTTC
>TRBJ1-1|TRBV19|TRBD1|few
CASSIGQGISAAFF
TGTGCCAGTAGTATAGGACAGGGCATTTCGGCAGCTTTCTTT
>TRBJ1-2|TRBV4-3|-|few
CASSQSSPTAYGYTF
TGCGCCAGCAGCCAAAGTAGTCCGACAGCCTATGGCTACACCTTC